This TCR beta chain derives from a study of immune evolution from preneoplasia to lung adenocarcinoma. Study-wide points: Top clone share appeared to fall from AAH through AIS, MIA, adenocarcinoma.

Trimming cost V 1 base and J 1 base, with 10 bases left between them. CDR1 is KGHSH, CDR2 LQKENI, per germline. The CDR3 loop spans 15 amino acids. Patient tissue came from resections in Japan or China, 2014–2017. TCRdb's copy holds only in-frame clones and misses some; the assay was immunoSEQ multiplex PCR. The profile shows several thousand clones, 90% of them singletons. A single count supports this clone. What it binds is not known. The sequence was collected from a person aged 65-85 years with invasive lung adenocarcinoma. Sequencing used FFPE invasive lung adenocarcinoma tissue. The rearrangement uses TRBV18 and TRBJ1-1; D is ambiguous. The CDR3 reads CASSPLEGSNTEAFF. The CDR3 coding sequence is TGTGCCAGCTCACCACTGGAGGGCTCGAACACTGAAGCTTTCTTT.